This T cell receptor beta chain was obtained from a study of shared clonotypes between healthy human individuals. Notes on the study in general: Of the naive CD4 clonotypes, approximately 5% were shared across a handful of donors. Rarefaction indicated that sorted-subset sequencing remained incomplete although depth was large.

Methods used by the authors: ImmunoSEQ output held junction-only sequences without quality scores, so filtering differed. The assay was immunoSEQ multiplex PCR, and TCRdb's table has in-frame clones only and misses some. V and J calls and clone size follow that table, whereas D and trimming were derived from the DNA. The table lists roughly 1,600,000 clones, around 98.5% of them singletons, with about 0.34% in the top ten. To note about this clone: The antigen remains undetermined.

Healthy and HIV-negative, the adult donors had no recent acute infections or vaccinations. Sequencing used naive CD4+ T cells sorted from blood. Subset here: CD45RA+ positively selected. The origin of this receptor is a man aged 25 to 40 in good health.

The CDR3 DNA follows: TGTGCCATCAGCGGGGTCGGGGGAGAAGAGACCCAGTACTTC. The encoded protein is CAISGVGGEETQYF. The V gene is TRBV10-3, the J gene TRBJ2-5, with D maybe TRBD2 (6 bases). Germline CDR1 is ENHRY and CDR2 is SYGVKD. With 6 bases removed from V and 3 bases from J, the gap between germline ends came to 14 bases. The CDR3 has 14 amino acids.